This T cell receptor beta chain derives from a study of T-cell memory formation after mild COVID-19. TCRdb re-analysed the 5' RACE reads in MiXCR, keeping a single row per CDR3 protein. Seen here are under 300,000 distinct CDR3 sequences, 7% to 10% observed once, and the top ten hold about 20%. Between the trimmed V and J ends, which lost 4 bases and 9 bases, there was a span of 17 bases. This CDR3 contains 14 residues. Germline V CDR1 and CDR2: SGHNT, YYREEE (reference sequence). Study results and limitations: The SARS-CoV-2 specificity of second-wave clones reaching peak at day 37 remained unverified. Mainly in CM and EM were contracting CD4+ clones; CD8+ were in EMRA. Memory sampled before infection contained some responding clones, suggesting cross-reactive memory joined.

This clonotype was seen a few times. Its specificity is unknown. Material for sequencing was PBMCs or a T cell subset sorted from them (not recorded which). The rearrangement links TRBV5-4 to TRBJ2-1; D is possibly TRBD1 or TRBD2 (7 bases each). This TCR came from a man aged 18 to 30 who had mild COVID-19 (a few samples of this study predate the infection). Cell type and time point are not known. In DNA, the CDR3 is TGTGCCAGCAGCCGGGCCAGGGGGGGTAGTGAGCAGTTCTTC. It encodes CASSRARGGSEQFF.